This TCR beta chain appears in the sequencing data of a study of blood T cells in healthy people across ages. Germline values: CDR1 DFQATT, CDR2 SNEGSKA (reference sequence). The V and J ends lost 3 bases and 2 bases respectively, with 14 bases between them. The length of the CDR3 is 15 residues. This clonotype has just a few counts. As yet, its antigen is unknown. Findings and caveats of the study: As naive T cell percentage varied, TCR beta diversity correlated strongly with it. The unsorted PBMCs prevented any conclusive comparison of naive versus antigen-experienced cells.

Sample donors were healthy Caucasian individuals that came from Russia, aged roughly 6 to 100. Per-sample PBMC isolation yielded at least 6.5 million cells. It was with a sample-barcoded 5' primer and a J-beta primer mix that a second PCR of about 6 to 12 cycles was run. TCRdb reprocessed the 5' RACE reads via MiXCR and lists one record per CDR3 protein. Found here are roughly 2 million distinct CDR3 sequences, around half of them singletons; the top ten hold roughly 2%. The chain has TRBV20-1 and TRBJ1-5, with TRBD1 as a possible D gene (5 bases). The clonotype comes from a woman aged 40 to 50 in good health. Sequences were obtained from blood. CDR3 DNA sequence: TGCAGTGCTAGGACACGGGGGTTGCGCAATCAGCCCCAGCATTTT. Translated, it gives CSARTRGLRNQPQHF.